Presented here are 18 T cell receptor beta chains from one specimen sequenced in a study of blood T cells in healthy people across ages. Through a sample-barcoded 5' primer and a J-beta primer mix, a second PCR was run for about 6 to 11 cycles. TCRdb ran MiXCR on the 5' RACE reads and lists one entry per CDR3 protein. The data hold 500,000 to 600,000 distinct CDR3 sequences, with 25% to 30% observed a single time. Sequencing input: blood. All receptors come from a woman in her 70s in good health.

This clonotype was found a few times. The rearrangement joins TRBV7-2 to TRBJ2-1, with D possibly TRBD1 on 5 matching bases. The germline gives CDR1 SGHTA, CDR2 FQGNSA. The germline V and J ends were trimmed by 2 bases and 0 bases, with 8 bases remaining between them. CDR3 length: 15 amino acids. The CDR3: CASSLSGFSYNEQFF. The CDR3 DNA reads TGTGCCAGCAGCTTATCAGGGTTCTCCTACAATGAGCAGTTCTTC. Using reference TRBV7-2 and TRBJ2-1 for the parts outside the CDR3, the full variable domain is GAGVSQSPSNKVTEKGKDVELRCDPISGHTALYWYRQSLGQGLEFLIYFQGNSAPDKSGLPSDRFSAERTGGSVSTLTIQRTQQEDSAVYLCASSLSGFSYNEQFFGPGTRLTVL.

The chain joins TRBV2 to TRBJ2-5, with 7 bases matching TRBD2. This CDR3 spans 15 amino acids. The germline V gene encodes CDR1 SNHLY and CDR2 FYNNEI. The V segment lost 5 bases and the J segment 5 bases; nucleotides outside the gene matches: 11. The CDR3 loop reads CASSLERGVFETQYF. The CDR3, as DNA: TGTGCCAGCAGTCTTGAGCGGGGCGTCTTTGAGACCCAGTACTTC.

The V and J genes are TRBV20-1 and TRBJ2-5, with D perhaps TRBD2 (6 bases). The V and J ends lost 6 bases and 5 bases respectively, with 22 bases between them. Looked up from germline, CDR1 is DFQATT and CDR2 is SNEGSKA (reference sequence). The CDR3 covers 15 residues. The CDR3 sequence is CSAPPGRSSAETQYF. The CDR3 DNA reads TGCAGTGCCCCACCCGGGAGATCGTCCGCGGAGACCCAGTACTTC.

J is TRBJ1-3 and V is TRBV7-8; no clear D gene. The ends were cut back, 0 bases at V and 1 base at J, with 10 bases in the middle. Germline-derived CDR1 and CDR2 are SGHVS and FQNEAQ. The CDR3 consists of 16 residues. The CDR3 reads CASSLAPTISGNTIYF. CDR3 coding DNA: TGTGCCAGCAGCTTAGCCCCCACGATTTCTGGAAACACCATATATTTT.

The chain joins TRBV20-1 to TRBJ2-5; D is perhaps TRBD2 (5 bases). CDR1 and CDR2 (germline): DFQATT, SNEGSKA (reference sequence). V shed 0 bases and J shed 5 bases, with 13 bases lying between them. The CDR3 consists of 14 residues. The CDR3 region is CSARDGPPGETQYF. Written as DNA, the CDR3 is TGCAGTGCTAGAGATGGACCCCCGGGGGAGACCCAGTACTTC.

This clonotype appeared a few times. The chain has TRBV3-1 and TRBJ2-5; 11 nucleotides line up with TRBD2. Per the germline V gene, CDR1 is LGHDT and CDR2 is YNNKEL (reference sequence). This CDR3 spans 17 amino acids. V lost 4 bases to trimming and J lost 2 bases; unmatched junction nucleotides: 9. CDR3 sequence: CASSPYPTSGDQETQYF. The CDR3 bases are TGTGCCAGCAGCCCCTACCCGACTAGCGGGGATCAAGAGACCCAGTACTTC.

In its sample, this clonotype was seen a few times. The V call is TRBV7-2, the J call TRBJ1-1; D call uncertain. Trimming cost V 2 bases and J 1 base, with 5 bases left between them. Germline CDR1 reads SGHTA; CDR2 reads FQGNSA. The CDR3 length is 13 residues. The CDR3 DNA reads as TGTGCCAGCAGCTTAATCGGGAACACTGAAGCTTTCTTT. It is translated as CASSLIGNTEAFF.

The genes are TRBV7-9 and TRBJ1-2; D is perhaps TRBD1 (5 bases). The length of the CDR3 is 13 residues. Trimming pared 8 bases from V and 3 bases from J, leaving 13 bases between. Per germline, CDR1 SEHNR and CDR2 FQNEAQ (reference sequence). Here the CDR3 reads CASGAGRDYGYTF. The CDR3 DNA follows: TGTGCCAGCGGGGCAGGGAGGGACTATGGCTACACCTTC. The full variable domain, in which reference TRBV7-9 and TRBJ1-2 provide the parts outside the CDR3, is DTGVSQNPRHKITKRGQNVTFRCDPISEHNRLYWYRQTLGQGPEFLTYFQNEAQLEKSRLLSDRFSAERPKGSFSTLEIQRTEQGDSAMYLCASGAGRDYGYTFGSGTRLTVV.

In this sample, this clonotype turned up a few times. This chain connects TRBV29-1 to TRBJ1-1, with D maybe TRBD1 (5 bases). V lost 4 bases, J lost 8 bases, and 14 bases lay in between. The CDR3 loop spans 12 amino acids. Per the germline V gene, CDR1 is SQVTM and CDR2 is ANQGSEA. CDR3: CSVGEGSEEAFF. DNA for the CDR3: TGCAGCGTTGGAGAGGGGAGTGAGGAAGCTTTCTTT.

The chain carries TRBV14 and TRBJ1-4; the match to TRBD1 covers 8 bases. Germline lookup yields CDR1 SGHDN and CDR2 FVKESK. The CDR3 runs 16 residues. V was clipped by 4 bases and J by 5 bases; unmatched bases: 9. CDR3 amino acids: CASSPLDRGRNEKLFF. The CDR3 bases are TGTGCCAGCAGCCCCTTAGACAGGGGTAGGAATGAAAAACTGTTTTTT.

V gene TRBV6-5 combines with J gene TRBJ2-5, with 12 bases that match TRBD2. The germline CDR1 and CDR2 sequences are MNHEY and SVGAGI. This CDR3 comprises 19 residues. Trimming removed 2 bases from V and 0 bases from J; junction bases left unmatched: 10. Written as DNA, the CDR3 is TGTGCCAGCAGTTACGCTAGCGGGGGGGCCGGACAGTACCAAGAGACCCAGTACTTC. This encodes CASSYASGGAGQYQETQYF.

This sequence joins TRBV6-6 and TRBJ2-7, with a weak D call TRBD1 (6 bases). Trimming took 6 bases from V and 5 from J, leaving 23 bases between them. The CDR3 consists of 16 residues. CDR1 is MNHNY, CDR2 SVGAGI, per germline (reference sequence). The DNA for the CDR3 is TGTGCCAGCAGCAACACGATGGGACATTTGGCAGACGAGCAGTACTTC. It is translated as CASSNTMGHLADEQYF.

This sequence joins TRBV7-2 and TRBJ1-2; the D is unclear. Germline lookup yields CDR1 SGHTA and CDR2 FQGNSA. V was pared by 5 bases and J by 2 bases, with 12 bases between. There are 14 residues in the CDR3. CDR3 in amino acids: CASSPRGGNYGYTF. The DNA for the CDR3 is TGTGCCAGCAGCCCCCGTGGAGGGAACTATGGCTACACCTTC.

The V and J genes are TRBV3-1 and TRBJ2-1, with 8 bases aligning to TRBD2. The CDR3 is 15 residues long. The trim removed 4 bases at V and 5 bases at J, leaving 7 bases unmatched. CDR1 and CDR2 (germline): LGHDT, YNNKEL (reference sequence). The CDR3 coding sequence is TGTGCCAGCAGCCTCCGGGGGGGCCGGGACAATGAGCAGTTCTTC. Translating it yields CASSLRGGRDNEQFF.

The chain carries TRBV5-1 and TRBJ1-6, with a possible D match to TRBD1 (5 bases). CDR1 and CDR2 (germline): SGHRS, YFSETQ. The length of the CDR3 is 13 residues. V lost 7 bases and J lost 7, with 12 bases in between. CDR3 loop: CASAREQNSPLHF. The CDR3 coding sequence is TGCGCCAGCGCCAGGGAACAGAATTCACCCCTCCACTTT.

This clonotype was counted between two and nine times. This chain joins TRBV7-6 and TRBJ2-7, with 9 bases identical to TRBD2. V lost 1 base to trimming and J lost 6 bases; unmatched junction nucleotides: 7. Germline V gives CDR1 SGHVS, CDR2 FNYEAQ. CDR3 length: 15 amino acids. As DNA, the CDR3 is TGTGCCAGCAGCTTAGTAGCGGGGGACCAAATCGAGCAGTACTTC. Its translation: CASSLVAGDQIEQYF.

The chain recombines TRBV6-6 with TRBJ2-4, with D tentatively TRBD1 (5 bases). V lost 2 bases and J 3 bases, leaving 11 bases between the germline ends. This CDR3 has 15 amino acids. Germline V gene sequence: CDR1 MNHNY, CDR2 SVGAGI (reference sequence). The CDR3 DNA is TGTGCCAGCAGTTACAAGACAGTCCACAAAAACATTCAGTACTTC. Its translation: CASSYKTVHKNIQYF.

This clonotype was found a few times. This chain joins TRBV29-1 and TRBJ2-5; D is perhaps TRBD2 (5 bases). The CDR3 extends over 11 amino acids. The V gene lost 6 bases and the J gene lost 5 bases, with 10 bases spanning the gap. The V gene's germline CDR1 is SQVTM and CDR2 ANQGSEA. The CDR3 sequence: CSVGVSETQYF. The CDR3 bases are TGCAGCGTCGGGGTTAGTGAGACCCAGTACTTC.